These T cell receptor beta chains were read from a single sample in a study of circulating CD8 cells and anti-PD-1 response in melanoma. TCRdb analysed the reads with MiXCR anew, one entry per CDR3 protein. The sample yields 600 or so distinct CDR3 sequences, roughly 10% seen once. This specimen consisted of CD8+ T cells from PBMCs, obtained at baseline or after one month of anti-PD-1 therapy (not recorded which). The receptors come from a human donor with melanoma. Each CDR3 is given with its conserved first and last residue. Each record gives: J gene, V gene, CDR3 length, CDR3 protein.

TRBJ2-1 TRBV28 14 CASSLGGTGNEQFF
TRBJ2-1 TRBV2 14 CASSARDPYNEQFF
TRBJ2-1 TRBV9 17 CASSRTGTSGSYNEQFF
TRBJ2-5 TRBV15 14 CATSTGQGEETQYF
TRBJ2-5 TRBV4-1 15 CASSPPFGDQETQYF
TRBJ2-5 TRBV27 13 CASSRVVQETQYF
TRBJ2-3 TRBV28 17 CASTQPPWGSSTDTQYF
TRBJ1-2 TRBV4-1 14 CASSQDLWTGRYTF
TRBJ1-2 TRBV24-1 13 CATSDHRGAGYTF
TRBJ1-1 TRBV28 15 CASSPLQFEDTEAFF
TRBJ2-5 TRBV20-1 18 CSARDRGTGGRYQETQYF
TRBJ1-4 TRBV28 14 CASSSTGDNEKLFF
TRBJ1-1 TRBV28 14 CASSSHRVNTEAFF
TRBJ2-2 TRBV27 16 CASSFRTGEYTGELFF
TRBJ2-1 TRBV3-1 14 CASSQTLGPNEQFF
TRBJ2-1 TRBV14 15 CASSQESAGDNEQFF
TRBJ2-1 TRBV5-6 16 CASSLGGEASYNEQFF
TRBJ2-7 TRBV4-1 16 CASSQADQGSLYEQYF
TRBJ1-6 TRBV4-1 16 CASSQVAGTANSPLHF
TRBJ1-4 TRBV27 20 CASRATSGGWRDATNEKLFF
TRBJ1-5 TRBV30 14 CAWTAGGNNQPQHF
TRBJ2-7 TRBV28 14 CASGYAANSYEQYF
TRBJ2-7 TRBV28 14 CASSYAANSYEQYF
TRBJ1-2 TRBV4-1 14 CASSQDGGYYGYTF
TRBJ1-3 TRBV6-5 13 CASSYSRGNTIYF
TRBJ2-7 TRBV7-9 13 CASSTGTGYEQYF
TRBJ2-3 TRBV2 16 CASARTHGLSTDTQYF